This T cell receptor (beta chain) is from a study of control samples from healthy donors and cancer patients. The V gene's germline CDR1 is KGHDR and CDR2 SFDVKD. There are 13 residues in the CDR3. Trimming removed 9 bases at V and 9 bases at J, with 17 bases between. The assay was immunoSEQ multiplex PCR, and TCRdb's table has in-frame clones only and misses some. The sample contains 170,000 or so clones, around 93% of which appear only once. This sequence originates from a man between 18 and 35 years old in good health. This sequence joins TRBV24-1 and TRBJ2-4, with D maybe TRBD2 (6 bases). Sequencing was done on a sample of blood. As DNA, the CDR3 is TGTGCCACCTCCGGAGGGCAGGGAGCCATTCAGTACTTC. This encodes CATSGGQGAIQYF.